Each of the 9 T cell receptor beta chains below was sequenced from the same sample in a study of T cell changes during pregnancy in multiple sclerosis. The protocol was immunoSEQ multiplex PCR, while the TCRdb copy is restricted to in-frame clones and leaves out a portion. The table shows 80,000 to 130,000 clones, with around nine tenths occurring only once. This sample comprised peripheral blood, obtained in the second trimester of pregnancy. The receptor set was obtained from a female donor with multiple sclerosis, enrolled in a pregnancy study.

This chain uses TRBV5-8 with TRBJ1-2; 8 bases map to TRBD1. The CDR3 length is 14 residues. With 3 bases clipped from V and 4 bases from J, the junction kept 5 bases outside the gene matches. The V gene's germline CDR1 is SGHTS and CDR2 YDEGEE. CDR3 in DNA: TGTGCCAGCAGCTCGGACAGGGCCGTCTATGGCTACACCTTC. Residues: CASSSDRAVYGYTF.

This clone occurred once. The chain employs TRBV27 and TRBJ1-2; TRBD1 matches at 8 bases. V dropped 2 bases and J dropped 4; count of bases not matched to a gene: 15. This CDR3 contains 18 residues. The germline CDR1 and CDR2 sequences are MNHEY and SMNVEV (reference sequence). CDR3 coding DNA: TGTGCCAGCAGTTTAAAAGGCGACCGGGACAGGCAGTCCTATGGCTACACCTTC. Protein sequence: CASSLKGDRDRQSYGYTF.

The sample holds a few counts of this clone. The CDR3 DNA is TGTGCCAGCAGACTGGGACTAGCGGGGGGACTGAAGCAGTTCTTC. It specifies CASRLGLAGGLKQFF. The V call is TRBV2, the J call TRBJ2-1; 15 positions match TRBD2. The junction had 8 bases not matched to a gene; V was cut back by 6 bases and J by 11 bases. The CDR3 runs to 15 residues. Germline CDR1 reads SNHLY; CDR2 reads FYNNEI.

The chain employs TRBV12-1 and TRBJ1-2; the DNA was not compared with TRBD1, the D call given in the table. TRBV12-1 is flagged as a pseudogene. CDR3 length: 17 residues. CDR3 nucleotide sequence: TGTGCCAGCATCAAGAAGAAGTACAGGGCCGGCAAGGATGGCTACACCTTC. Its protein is CASIKKKYRAGKDGYTF.

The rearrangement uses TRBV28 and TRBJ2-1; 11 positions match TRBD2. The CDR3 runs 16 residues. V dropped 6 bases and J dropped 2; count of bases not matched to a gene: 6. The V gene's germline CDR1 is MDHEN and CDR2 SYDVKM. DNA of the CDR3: TGTGCCAGCAGCCGGACTAGCGGGCGGACCTACAATGAGCAGTTCTTC. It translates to CASSRTSGRTYNEQFF.

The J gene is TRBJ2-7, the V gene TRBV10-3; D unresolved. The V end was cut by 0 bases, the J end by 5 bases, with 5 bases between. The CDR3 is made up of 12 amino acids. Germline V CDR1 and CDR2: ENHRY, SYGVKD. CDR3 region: CAISESFNEQYF. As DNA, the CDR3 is TGTGCCATCAGTGAGTCTTTTAACGAGCAGTACTTC.

The CDR3 is CASSRGGGDSNQPQHF. The CDR3 bases are TGTGCCAGCTCACGGGGGGGCGGTGATAGCAATCAGCCCCAGCATTTT. The V call is TRBV18, the J call TRBJ1-5; a possible D gene is TRBD1 (6 bases). The CDR3 covers 16 residues. Trimming cost V 4 bases and J 0 bases, with 13 bases left between them. Germline loops: CDR1 KGHSH, CDR2 LQKENI. The whole variable domain, remainder taken from reference TRBV18 and TRBJ1-5, is NAGVMQNPRHLVRRRGQEARLRCSPMKGHSHVYWYRQLPEEGLKFMVYLQKENIIDESGMPKERFSAEFPKEGPSILRIQQVVRGDSAAYFCASSRGGGDSNQPQHFGDGTRLSIL.

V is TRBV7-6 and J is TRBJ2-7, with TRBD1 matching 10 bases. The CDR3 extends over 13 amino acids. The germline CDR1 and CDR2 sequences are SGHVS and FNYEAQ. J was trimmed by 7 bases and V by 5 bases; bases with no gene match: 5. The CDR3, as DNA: TGTGCCAGCAGCCGCGACAGGGGGCGAGAGCAGTACTTC. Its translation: CASSRDRGREQYF.

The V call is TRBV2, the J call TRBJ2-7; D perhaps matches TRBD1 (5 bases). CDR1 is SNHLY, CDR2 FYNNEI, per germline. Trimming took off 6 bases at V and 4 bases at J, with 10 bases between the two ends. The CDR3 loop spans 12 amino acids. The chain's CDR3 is CASRTDLYEQYF. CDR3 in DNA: TGTGCCAGCAGGACAGATCTATACGAGCAGTACTTC. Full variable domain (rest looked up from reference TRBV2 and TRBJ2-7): EPEVTQTPSHQVTQMGQEVILRCVPISNHLYFYWYRQILGQKVEFLVSFYNNEISEKSEIFDDQFSVERPDGSNFTLKIRSTKLEDSAMYFCASRTDLYEQYFGPGTRLTVT.